This T cell receptor beta chain comes out of a study of T cell responses to AZD1222 COVID-19 vaccine (dated by TCRdb to the early 2020s). Regarding the study in general: AZD1222 recipients given second doses at about 4 weeks or at about 12 weeks were pooled, since spike-specific TCR depth and breadth were not found to differ between the two schedules. TCR sequencing was performed for about 250 trial participants, of whom about 210 were given two doses of AZD1222 and some 26 were given two doses of MenACWY control vaccine. Trial participants were enrolled by age into 18-55, 56-69 and 70-plus year subgroups, with about 150, 28 and 57 TCR-sequenced participants respectively.

The CDR3 regions of human TCRbeta chains were analyzed by immunosequencing. In the source study's methods: Repertoire TCRs were checked for matches against a reference library of SARS-CoV-2-specific TCRs that had been generated using the MIRA antigen-specificity platform. Breadth was defined as the fraction of unique TCRs that were SARS-CoV-2-associated. Depth was defined as the fraction of total T cells that were SARS-CoV-2-associated. Using the MIRA data, each spike-specific TCR was mapped to the spike region that the TCR reacts to and placed in a CD4 or CD8 class. Log10-transformed breadth and depth values were compared by one-way ANOVA with Sidak's multiple comparisons tests. TCRdb retrieved this table from immuneACCESS and kept in-frame rearrangements only. Not all clones are present; in checked studies, unresolved V genes account for under half, and no reason is known for the remainder. V, J and clone size derive from that table, while D and trimming were established from the DNA sequence. The table for this sample lists tens of thousands of clones; 70% to 90% of them were counted only once. The ten top clones hold around 20% of the sample.

V gives up 0 bases and J gives up 5 bases, and the segment between their germline ends measures 5 bases. The CDR3 runs 12 residues from the cysteine to the phenylalanine. Here the CDR3 DNA is all that survives: 36 bases in frame from base 1. From the germline V gene, CDR1 is SGHRS and CDR2 is YFSETQ. Concerning this clone itself: Its antigen remains undetermined. No base quality values were provided; no much bigger clone lies one nucleotide off.

On the study overall, not on this receptor specifically: No day 14 peak-response samples were available, so repertoires were characterized only after the peak T cell response. Spike-specific TCR breadth and depth rose significantly after two AZD1222 doses compared with day 0 and with MenACWY recipients. Conclusions about previously exposed vaccinees are limited because only a handful of AZD1222 recipients were SARS-CoV-2 seropositive at baseline. The vaccine-associated CD4 TCRs covered the entire spike protein, and the dominant responses fell in regions 160-218 and 743-854. In the small 56-69-year group, the increase in depth fell short of significance, most likely because of low power. Most participants were white British and females outnumbered males, and the authors suggested that clonal diversity may have been underestimated. Reportedly, close to half of the unique spike-specific TCRs recognized epitopes lying outside the regions that are mutated in the B.1.351 and B.1.1.7 variants.

Explained via the paper, the time point label denotes: baseline before first vaccination. Samples from vaccinated people were obtained from the UK trials COV001 and COV002, which included a single-blind randomized controlled phase 2/3 trial of AZD1222 (ChAdOx1 nCoV-19) in healthy adults. For TCRbeta chain sequencing, PBMC samples were collected from trial participants at day 0 and at day 28 after the second dose. This chain joins TRBV5-1 to TRBJ1-2; the D gene cannot be resolved reliably. This sequence originates from an adult in good health. The sample consisted of peripheral blood, taken on day 0 of AZD1222 vaccination. CDR3 reads: CASSLGSYGYTF. The nucleotides are TGCGCCAGCAGCTTGGGCAGTTATGGCTACACCTTC.